Described below is a single T cell receptor beta chain sequence and its context. The length of the CDR3 is 16 residues. J lost 0 bases, V lost 4 bases, and 6 bases had no gene match. From germline, CDR1 is MNHNS and CDR2 SASEGT. These data belong to a study of cytomegalovirus exposure and HLA in healthy donors. Study information: Some 90 million unique TCRs from HLA-typed donors were held in an early data release.

Use of 60 Vbeta and 13 Jbeta primers characterized the PCR. The table came from immunoSEQ multiplex PCR; TCRdb's copy has only in-frame clones and leaves some out. Of approximately 210,000 clones in the sample, over 70% were seen once. This receptor was obtained from a man aged 30-40 years in good health and CMV-seronegative. The chain has TRBV6-1 and TRBJ2-7, with 10 bases fitting TRBD2. The sample was PBMCs. The CDR3, as DNA: TGTGCCAGCAGTGGAAAGGGACTAGCGTACTCCTACGAGCAGTACTTC. This translates into CASSGKGLAYSYEQYF.